A single sample is the source of the 14 T cell receptor beta chains below, sequenced in a study of T cell clonotyping in hematopoietic cell transplantation. The method was immunoSEQ multiplex PCR; TCRdb's version includes in-frame clones alone and lacks a portion of them. The data hold about 47,000 clones, with approximately 78% observed a single time. Time point denoted: recipient sample about 28 days before transplant, after cytoreduction. The source was peripheral blood mononuclear cells, collected before stem cell transplant. The receptors stem from a man between 60 and 70 years old with myelodysplastic syndrome. Some clones in this sample may be carry-over from other donors' samples.

J is TRBJ1-4 and V is TRBV19; unclear D gene. CDR3 size: 13 residues. Germline V gene sequence: CDR1 LNHDA, CDR2 SQIVND (reference sequence). V was pared by 10 bases and J by 4 bases, with 13 bases between. CDR3 coding DNA: TGTGCCACCGGTCCTTCTCTTAATGAAAAACTGTTTTTT. Translated, it gives CATGPSLNEKLFF.

The chain is built from TRBV30 and TRBJ2-3; perhaps TRBD2 as D (5 bases). The CDR3 runs 13 residues. The V gene's germline CDR1 is GTSNPN and CDR2 SVGIG (reference sequence). The CDR3 is CATESGHTDTQYF. CDR3 DNA sequence: TGTGCTACGGAGAGCGGCCACACAGATACGCAGTATTTT.

This rearrangement joins TRBV2 to TRBJ1-4, with TRBD1 as a possible D gene (6 bases). The V end lost 10 bases, the J end lost 8 bases, and 14 bases lay between the germline ends. The CDR3 runs 12 residues. CDR1 and CDR2 from the germline V gene are SNHLY and FYNNEI. Here the CDR3 reads CATGQRTEKLFF. Written as DNA, the CDR3 is TGTGCCACTGGACAGCGTACCGAAAAACTGTTTTTT.

This clone has a handful of counts. J is TRBJ1-4 and V is TRBV4-2; 7 bases map to TRBD1. CDR1 and CDR2 from the germline V gene are LGHNA and YNFKEQ. V dropped 1 base and J dropped 4; count of bases not matched to a gene: 3. CDR3 length equals 15 residues. The CDR3 bases are TGTGCCAGCAGCCAAGGGGCAGGGGGTAATGAAAAACTGTTTTTT. Residues: CASSQGAGGNEKLFF.

The rearrangement links TRBV15 to TRBJ2-7; perhaps TRBD1 as D (6 bases). The germline CDR1 and CDR2 sequences are LNHNV and YYDKDF (reference sequence). The CDR3 covers 14 residues. Trimming left V 8 bases short and J 7 bases short, with 21 bases between. CDR3 bases: TGTGCCACCTCACAAGGGGACACCCAGAGGGAGCAGTACTTC. Amino acid sequence: CATSQGDTQREQYF.

This clone was seen only a few times. The CDR3 region is CASSYLYEQYF. CDR3 nucleotide sequence: TGTGCCAGCAGTTACCTCTACGAGCAGTACTTC. V is TRBV6-6 and J is TRBJ2-7; D unresolved. The V gene lost 2 bases and the J gene lost 3 bases, with 2 bases spanning the gap. Germline values: CDR1 MNHNY, CDR2 SVGAGI (reference sequence). The CDR3 extends over 11 amino acids.

V and J are TRBV19 and TRBJ1-6; D is uncertain. Trimming pared 6 bases from V and 2 bases from J, leaving 14 bases between. CDR1 and CDR2 (germline): LNHDA, SQIVND (reference sequence). The CDR3 is made up of 16 amino acids. The CDR3 DNA reads TGTGCCAGTAGGGGTCTTATGGGTGCCTATAATTCACCCCTCCACTTT. Translating it yields CASRGLMGAYNSPLHF.

The chain has TRBV10-2 and TRBJ1-6; 11 nucleotides align to TRBD1. Trimming at V came to 6 bases and at J to 10 bases, leaving 5 bases not matched to a gene. The CDR3 is 14 residues long. Germline lookup yields CDR1 WSHSY and CDR2 SAAADI. This CDR3 is CASRTGTGGSPLHF. The CDR3 region has the DNA TGCGCCAGCAGAACCGGGACAGGGGGATCACCCCTCCACTTT.

The chain has TRBV28 and TRBJ1-3; D perhaps matches TRBD1 (5 bases). Germline lookup yields CDR1 MDHEN and CDR2 SYDVKM. The CDR3 has 18 residues. Trimming removed 1 base at V and 4 bases at J, with 20 bases between. The DNA for the CDR3 is TGTGCCAGCAGTTTATTACAGGTCAGCTCCACAACGGGAAACACCATATATTTT. Encoded protein: CASSLLQVSSTTGNTIYF.

The CDR3 protein is CASSGGLAGVGDIQYF. CDR3 coding DNA: TGTGCCAGCAGTGGGGGACTAGCGGGGGTCGGAGACATTCAGTACTTC. The chain employs TRBV6-1 and TRBJ2-4; 14 positions match TRBD2. The V gene end was trimmed by 4 bases and the J gene end by 8 bases; junction bases not matched to a gene: 7. CDR1 is MNHNS, CDR2 SASEGT, per germline. The CDR3 contains 16 residues.

The V gene is TRBV19, the J gene TRBJ1-2, with 7 nucleotides matching TRBD1. The J segment lost 8 bases and the V segment lost 4 bases, leaving 7 bases of the junction unmatched. The CDR3 has 13 residues. Per the germline V gene, CDR1 is LNHDA and CDR2 is SQIVND (reference sequence). The CDR3: CASSTTQGIGYTF. CDR3 coding DNA: TGTGCCAGTAGTACCACACAGGGGATCGGCTACACCTTC.

There are a few counts of this clone. The chain links TRBV30 to TRBJ1-4; D call uncertain. V was cut by 2 bases and J by 4 bases, with 11 bases left in between. The CDR3 runs 14 residues. Germline-derived CDR1 and CDR2 are GTSNPN and SVGIG (reference sequence). The CDR3: CAWSFGNVNEKLFF. The CDR3 nucleotides are TGTGCCTGGAGTTTCGGGAACGTTAATGAAAAACTGTTTTTT. Supplemented by reference TRBV30 and TRBJ1-4, the full variable domain reads SQTIHQWPATLVQPVGSPLSLECTVEGTSNPNLYWYRQAAGRGLQLLFYSVGIGQISSEVPQNLSASRPQDRQFILSSKKLLLSDSGFYLCAWSFGNVNEKLFFGSGTQLSVL.

The V and J genes are TRBV19 and TRBJ2-2, with D uncertain. Per the germline V gene, CDR1 is LNHDA and CDR2 is SQIVND (reference sequence). This CDR3 contains 15 residues. V was shortened by 6 bases and J by 4 bases, with 15 bases between the two germline ends. The CDR3 loop reads CASSTPANSTGELFF. The CDR3 DNA follows: TGTGCCAGTAGCACCCCCGCAAATTCCACCGGGGAGCTGTTTTTT.

The chain joins TRBV15 to TRBJ2-2; 8 bases fit TRBD1. Germline values: CDR1 LNHNV, CDR2 YYDKDF (reference sequence). V lost 1 base, J lost 0 bases, and 19 bases stayed unmatched. The CDR3 loop spans 22 amino acids. CDR3 amino acids: CATSRAHGRAGGSSANTGELFF. CDR3 DNA sequence: TGTGCCACCAGCAGAGCTCATGGGCGGGCAGGGGGCTCCTCCGCGAACACCGGGGAGCTGTTTTTT.